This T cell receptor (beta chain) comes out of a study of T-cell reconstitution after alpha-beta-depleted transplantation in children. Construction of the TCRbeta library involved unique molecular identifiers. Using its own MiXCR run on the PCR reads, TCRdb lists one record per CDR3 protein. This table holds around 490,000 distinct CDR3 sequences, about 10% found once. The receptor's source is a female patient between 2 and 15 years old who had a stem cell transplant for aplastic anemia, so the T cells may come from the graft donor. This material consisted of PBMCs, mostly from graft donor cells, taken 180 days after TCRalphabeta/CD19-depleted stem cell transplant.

The CDR3 DNA reads TGTGCCAGCAGTTTTAGACGACGGAGCTCGAATGAAAAACTGTTTTTT. It codes for CASSFRRRSSNEKLFF. J is TRBJ1-4 and V is TRBV12-3 or TRBV12-4; D remains unclear. This CDR3 region has 16 residues. Deletions cut 3 bases from V and 5 bases from J, with 16 bases between.